A selection of T cell receptor beta chains follows, all from one sample in a study of blood T cell repertoires in COVID-19. Sequencing was performed with immunoSEQ multiplex PCR; in TCRdb, only in-frame clones are kept and a portion is missing. The table shows approximately 90,000 clones, with 60% to 85% occurring only once. The sample consisted of peripheral blood. The receptors here all came from a human donor in a cohort sampled during active COVID-19. CDR3s include the opening cysteine and the closing phenylalanine or tryptophan. A D gene is named only where the DNA matches it firmly. Size is omitted from some rows. Given values are once, few, many or a class for expanded clones.

J gene	CDR3 length	clone size	D gene	V gene	CDR3 DNA	CDR3 protein
TRBJ2-5	15	-	-	TRBV7-2	TGTGCCAGCAGCTTAGTGGCGACTAGACGGGAGACCCAGTACTTC	CASSLVATRRETQYF
TRBJ2-7	15	-	TRBD1	TRBV6-5	TGTGCCAGCAGTCGCCGCCGGGACAGACCCTACGAGCAGTACTTC	CASSRRRDRPYEQYF
TRBJ2-1	17	-	TRBD2	TRBV28	TGTGCCAGCAGACGGACTAGCGGGATGGGCCTACAGGGTCGGGAGTTCTTC	CASRRTSGMGLQGREFF
TRBJ1-2	14	-	-	TRBV6-6	TGTGCCAGCAGTTACGCCTTGGGGAGCTATGGCTACACCTTC	CASSYALGSYGYTF
TRBJ1-2	12	few	TRBD1	TRBV7-6	TGTGCCAGCAGCCAAGGGGGCGGAGGCTACACCTTC	CASSQGGGGYTF
TRBJ2-7	13	-	-	TRBV30	TGTGCCTGGAGTGGGGCGGACTTTTTGGAGCAGTACTTC	CAWSGADFLEQYF
TRBJ2-7	14	-	TRBD2	TRBV27	TGTGCCAGCAGTTATGTAGCGGGCTACTACGAGCAGTACTTC	CASSYVAGYYEQYF
TRBJ2-2	15	-	TRBD1	TRBV2	TGTGCCAGCAGTGAAACAGGGGGCTTCGGCGGGGAGCTGTTTTTT	CASSETGGFGGELFF
TRBJ2-1	13	-	-	TRBV7-9	TGTGCCAGCAGCTTAGTACCCGGGAATGAGCAGTTCTTC	CASSLVPGNEQFF
TRBJ2-7	14	-	-	TRBV5-1	TGCGCCAGCAGCTTGGATGGCGGCCCCTACGAGCAGTACTTC	CASSLDGGPYEQYF
TRBJ2-5	15	-	TRBD1	TRBV19	TGTGCCAGTAGCCAAACGATCGACAGGGCAGAGACCCAGTACTTC	CASSQTIDRAETQYF
TRBJ1-2	13	-	TRBD1	TRBV28	TGTGCCAGCAGCCTTGACAGGGTTAAGGGCTACACCTTC	CASSLDRVKGYTF
TRBJ2-7	13	few	-	TRBV6-5	TGTGCCAGTCAATCTGGGACATCCTACGAGCAGTACTTC	CASQSGTSYEQYF
TRBJ1-2	16	-	-	TRBV4-3	TGCGCCAGCAGCCAAGGACTCGGAGGGTCTAACTATGGCTACACCTTC	CASSQGLGGSNYGYTF
TRBJ2-7	14	-	-	TRBV10-3	TGTGCCATCAGTGATCAAGCGGGCGTTTACGAGCAGTACTTC	CAISDQAGVYEQYF
TRBJ2-1	15	-	-	TRBV28	TGTGCCAGCAGTCGGGACACGAGCTCCTACAATGAGCAGTTCTTC	CASSRDTSSYNEQFF
TRBJ2-5	12	-	-	TRBV7-2	TGTGCCAGCAGCATCACAGGGGAGACCCAGTACTTC	CASSITGETQYF
TRBJ1-1	13	-	-	TRBV6-2/TRBV6-3	TGTGCCAGCAGCAGGGGAATGATCACTGAAGCTTTCTTT	CASSRGMITEAFF
TRBJ2-2	16	-	TRBD2	TRBV7-3	TGTGCCAGCAGCTTAGTCAGCGGGAGGAACACCGGGGAGCTGTTTTTT	CASSLVSGRNTGELFF
TRBJ1-3	13	-	-	TRBV11-3	TGTGCCAGCAGCGGAGGCTCTGGAAACACCATATATTTT	CASSGGSGNTIYF
TRBJ2-5	15	-	TRBD2	TRBV28	TGTGCCAGCAGTCCCCCGGGCGGGAGGGGAGAGACCCAGTACTTC	CASSPPGGRGETQYF
TRBJ1-1	14	once	-	TRBV20-1	TGCAGTGCTAGTCAACCACGGGGGATCACTGAAGCTTTCTTT	CSASQPRGITEAFF
TRBJ2-5	14	-	-	TRBV28	TGTGCCAGCAGTTTAAGAACTCCTCAAGAGACCCAGTACTTC	CASSLRTPQETQYF
TRBJ1-2	15	-	-	TRBV18	TGTGCCAGCTCACCACCGGGGGGAACTTCCCATGGCTACACCTTC	CASSPPGGTSHGYTF
TRBJ1-2	16	once	-	TRBV5-1	TGCGCCAGCAGCTTGGGTACAGGGAACGTTAACTATGGCTACACCTTC	CASSLGTGNVNYGYTF
TRBJ1-1	12	-	-	TRBV14	TGTGCCAGCAGCCAGGGGGGCACTGAAGCTTTCTTT	CASSQGGTEAFF
TRBJ2-7	14	few	-	TRBV5-4	TGTGCCAGCAGCTTCGAGCCCTCCGCCTACGAGCAGTACTTC	CASSFEPSAYEQYF
TRBJ1-5	15	-	-	TRBV6-2/TRBV6-3	TGTGCCAGCAGCCTTGGGACACCGGTAAATCAGCCCCAGCATTTT	CASSLGTPVNQPQHF
TRBJ1-2	14	-	-	TRBV28	TGTGCCAGCAGTATAAACACAGGGACCAGGGGCTACACCTTC	CASSINTGTRGYTF
TRBJ2-2	14	once	-	TRBV15	TGTGCCACCAGCAGAGGATCGGGCACCGGGGAGCTGTTTTTT	CATSRGSGTGELFF
TRBJ2-4	14	-	TRBD1	TRBV11-2	TGTGCCAGCAGCCATTGGGGACAGGAAAACATTCAGTACTTC	CASSHWGQENIQYF
TRBJ1-4	13	-	-	TRBV28	TGTGCCAGCATGCGAAGCGGTAATGAAAAACTGTTTTTT	CASMRSGNEKLFF
TRBJ2-3	15	-	-	TRBV5-4	TGTGCCAGCAGCTCCAGACTAGTTAGCACAGATACGCAGTATTTT	CASSSRLVSTDTQYF
TRBJ2-5	14	-	-	TRBV4-3	TGCGCCAGCAGCCAGACTATGGGTCAAGAGACCCAGTACTTC	CASSQTMGQETQYF
TRBJ2-7	15	once	TRBD1	TRBV19	TGTGCCAGTAGTTCCGACAGGGGTCGCACCTACGAGCAGTACTTC	CASSSDRGRTYEQYF
TRBJ2-6	17	once	-	TRBV7-9	TGTGCCAGCAGCGCTTACCAGGGCTCGCCTGGGGCCAACGTCCTGACTTTC	CASSAYQGSPGANVLTF
TRBJ2-2	15	-	-	TRBV28	TGTGCCAGCAGTCGCCGGACTATTTCGTCCGGGGAGCTGTTTTTT	CASSRRTISSGELFF
TRBJ1-1	15	-	-	TRBV7-2	TGTGCCAGCAGCCAGCAGGCAGGGATGAACACTGAAGCTTTCTTT	CASSQQAGMNTEAFF
TRBJ2-7	17	-	TRBD2	TRBV9	TGTGCCAGCAGCCTGGGACTAGCGGGTGGAGCGCTCCACGAGCAGTACTTC	CASSLGLAGGALHEQYF
TRBJ1-1	15	-	-	TRBV7-2	TGTGCCAGCAGATTATACACCGGGAGCCAGACCGAAGCTTTCTTT	CASRLYTGSQTEAFF
TRBJ2-1	16	once	TRBD2	TRBV6-6	TGTGCCAGCAGTCGATCGACTAGCGGGAACTACAATGAGCAGTTCTTC	CASSRSTSGNYNEQFF
TRBJ2-3	15	-	-	TRBV15	TGTGCCACGACGAGGATGGCGGGTAACAGTGATACGCAGTATTTT	CATTRMAGNSDTQYF
TRBJ1-2	12	-	-	TRBV7-9	TGTGCCAGCAGCTTACGCACAGCAGGCTACACCTTC	CASSLRTAGYTF
TRBJ1-3	12	-	-	TRBV12-3/TRBV12-4	TGTGCCAGCAGTTTGCTGACAGACACCATATATTTT	CASSLLTDTIYF
TRBJ2-1	15	-	-	TRBV24-1	TGTGCCACCAGTGACCCCAGGGGGCAGGGCGGGAGGGAGTTCTTC	CATSDPRGQGGREFF
TRBJ1-1	14	-	-	TRBV9	TGTGCCAGCAGCGCCCGGTCAATGAACACTGAAGCTTTCTTT	CASSARSMNTEAFF
TRBJ1-1	13	-	-	TRBV27	TGTGCCAGCAGTCAATCAGGGGTTACTGAAGCTTTCTTT	CASSQSGVTEAFF
TRBJ2-1	11	once	-	TRBV6-5	TGTGCCAGCACTACCGCGGATGAGCAGTTCTTC	CASTTADEQFF
TRBJ2-7	15	-	TRBD2	TRBV5-6	TGTGCCAGCAGCTTGGGGGGACTAACCGCCTACGAGCAGTACTTC	CASSLGGLTAYEQYF
TRBJ2-1	14	-	TRBD2	TRBV5-1	TGCGCCAGCAGCGCGGGACTAGATCGTTATGAGCAGTTCTTC	CASSAGLDRYEQFF
TRBJ1-2	18	-	-	TRBV11-2	TGTGCCAGCAGCTCCTTATATGGTGCCCGGAGGGGAGGCTATGGCTACACCTTC	CASSSLYGARRGGYGYTF
TRBJ2-5	15	-	-	TRBV29-1	TGCAGCGTTGCAGATAGCATCACGGGAGAAGAGACCCAGTACTTC	CSVADSITGEETQYF
TRBJ1-4	16	few	-	TRBV6-1	TGTGCCAGCAGTGCCCCTCACAGGGTAACTAATGAAAAACTGTTTTTT	CASSAPHRVTNEKLFF
TRBJ2-1	14	-	TRBD1	TRBV18	TGTGCCAGCTCACCGAGTAACAGGGGACATGAGCAGTTCTTC	CASSPSNRGHEQFF
TRBJ1-5	17	-	-	TRBV4-2	TGTGCCAGCAGCCAAGATCGAGGGGGGGGAAGCAATCAGCCCCAGCATTTT	CASSQDRGGGSNQPQHF
TRBJ2-7	12	-	-	TRBV5-6	TGTGCCAGCAGCCGGACTGGATACGAGCAGTACTTC	CASSRTGYEQYF
TRBJ2-3	14	-	-	TRBV25-1	TGTGCCAGCAGTGAATCAGGCAGGGCCCATACGCAGTATTTT	CASSESGRAHTQYF
TRBJ2-2	15	-	TRBD1	TRBV25-1	TGTGCCAGCAGTGTAACAGGGGCGAACACCGGGGAGCTGTTTTTT	CASSVTGANTGELFF
TRBJ2-5	14	-	TRBD2	TRBV6-6	TGTGCCGCGAAAAGCGGGAGGGCCCGAGAGACCCAGTACTTC	CAAKSGRARETQYF
TRBJ1-3	14	-	-	TRBV19	TGTGCCAGTAATCCCAGGTTTTCTGGAAACACCATATATTTT	CASNPRFSGNTIYF